Each of the 20 T cell receptor beta chains below was sequenced from the same sample in a study of T cells after yellow fever vaccination. TCRdb reprocessed the 5' RACE reads with MiXCR, giving one entry per CDR3 protein. The table records about 170,000 distinct CDR3 sequences, 9.5% to 11% of them present only once. The source was CD8+ T cells sorted from PBMCs, collected 15 days after the yellow fever booster vaccination. These receptors all stem from a man aged 18 to 30 who received the YFV17D yellow fever vaccine.

This clonotype was counted a few times. This rearrangement joins TRBV27 to TRBJ2-1, with 9 bases matching TRBD2. The CDR3 contains 16 residues. J lost 3 bases, V lost 7 bases, and 10 bases had no gene match. Germline CDR1 reads MNHEY; CDR2 reads SMNVEV (reference sequence). In nucleotides, the CDR3 is TGTGCCAGCACCCCGCGCGGACTAGCGATCTACAATGAGCAGTTCTTC. It specifies CASTPRGLAIYNEQFF.

This clonotype was seen a handful of times. The chain employs TRBV5-4 and TRBJ2-3; no firm D call. V lost 8 bases to trimming and J lost 1 base, with 8 bases between them. Germline CDR1 SGHNT, CDR2 YYREEE (reference sequence). The CDR3 is 12 residues long. In DNA form, the CDR3 reads TGTGCCAGTAACACGGGCACAGATACGCAGTATTTT. Protein: CASNTGTDTQYF.

The CDR3 spells CASSPTGPVVYGYTF. The CDR3 DNA follows: TGTGCCAGCAGCCCCACAGGTCCAGTCGTCTATGGCTACACCTTC. This chain joins TRBV7-9 and TRBJ1-2, with D perhaps matching TRBD1 (5 bases). The CDR3 covers 15 residues. V was shortened by 5 bases and J by 4 bases, with 17 bases between the two germline ends. The germline V gene has CDR1 SEHNR and CDR2 FQNEAQ (reference sequence).

This clonotype occurred many times. This rearrangement joins TRBV4-3 to TRBJ2-7; no definite D call. The V gene's germline CDR1 is LGHNA and CDR2 YSLEER. This CDR3 is built from 14 residues. Trimming left V 1 base short and J 5 bases short, with 12 bases between. The CDR3 spells CASSQVYGLDEQYF. CDR3 DNA sequence: TGCGCCAGCAGCCAAGTATACGGGTTGGACGAGCAGTACTTC.

This clonotype was seen only a few times. V and J are TRBV29-1 and TRBJ2-2; D could derive from TRBD1 or TRBD2 (5 bases each). The CDR3 spans 17 residues. The germline V and J ends were trimmed by 1 base and 0 bases, with 15 bases remaining between them. Germline V gene sequence: CDR1 SQVTM, CDR2 ANQGSEA. The CDR3 DNA is TGCAGCGTTGAAGGCGAGAGGGGCACAACGAACACCGGGGAGCTGTTTTTT. It translates to CSVEGERGTTNTGELFF.

Many counts were recorded for this clonotype. The gene calls are TRBV7-6 and TRBJ2-1; D is unresolved. The CDR3 has 12 amino acids. Looked up from germline, CDR1 is SGHVS and CDR2 is FNYEAQ. V gave up 5 bases and J gave up 9 bases, with 11 bases separating them. Written as DNA, the CDR3 is TGTGCCAGCAGCCCCGACGGCCGTGAGCAGTTCTTC. Its translation: CASSPDGREQFF.

This clonotype was counted only a few times. The chain combines TRBV7-6 with TRBJ2-1, with 13 bases matching TRBD2. The CDR3 spans 15 residues. V lost 5 bases and J lost 8; bases outside the gene matches: 6. Per the germline V gene, CDR1 is SGHVS and CDR2 is FNYEAQ. Written as DNA, the CDR3 is TGTGCCAGCAGCCTCTGGACTAGCGGGGGCGATGAGCAGTTCTTC. It is translated as CASSLWTSGGDEQFF.

This clonotype showed up many times. V gene TRBV2 combines with J gene TRBJ2-7; D perhaps matches TRBD2 (5 bases). The CDR3 loop spans 13 amino acids. Germline V gene sequence: CDR1 SNHLY, CDR2 FYNNEI. Trimming removed 2 bases from V and 7 bases from J, with 12 bases in between. The CDR3 DNA reads as TGTGCCAGCAGTGAAAACGAGGGCCGGGAGCAGTACTTC. Translation: CASSENEGREQYF.

This clonotype occurred a few times. The gene calls are TRBV7-9 and TRBJ2-7; maybe TRBD1 (7 bases). CDR3 length: 15 amino acids. The germline V gene has CDR1 SEHNR and CDR2 FQNEAQ (reference sequence). V gave up 5 bases and J gave up 5 bases, with 19 bases separating them. The CDR3 DNA reads TGTGCCAGCAGCCAGGGGGGCAGGGTGGCCCACGAGCAGTACTTC. Its protein product is CASSQGGRVAHEQYF.

This chain uses TRBV4-1 with TRBJ1-1, with D tentatively TRBD1 (5 bases). The CDR3 length is 16 residues. Per germline, CDR1 MGHRA and CDR2 YSYEKL. Deletions cut 5 bases from V and 5 bases from J, with 21 bases between. The CDR3 DNA follows: TGCGCCAGCAGCGAAGGAAGGGGCGGCGTGGGGACTGAAGCTTTCTTT. Its translation: CASSEGRGGVGTEAFF.

This clonotype was picked up a small number of times. The CDR3 spells CASSLWPPSRGAYGYTF. CDR3 coding DNA: TGCGCCAGCAGCTTGTGGCCCCCCTCGAGGGGTGCCTATGGCTACACCTTC. The chain combines TRBV5-1 with TRBJ1-2, with D perhaps TRBD1 (5 bases). The CDR3 is 17 amino acids. Germline loops: CDR1 SGHRS, CDR2 YFSETQ. Trimming pared 1 base from V and 4 bases from J, leaving 20 bases between.

This clonotype has only a few counts. Here the CDR3 reads CASSTEPTGGVSYEQYF. The CDR3, as DNA: TGTGCCAGCTCAACCGAGCCTACAGGGGGAGTTTCCTACGAGCAGTACTTC. The chain employs TRBV18 and TRBJ2-7, with 8 bases lining up with TRBD1. There are 17 residues in the CDR3. Unmatched junction bases numbered 13, after V lost 5 bases and J lost 1 base. Germline CDR1 is KGHSH and CDR2 is LQKENI.

This clonotype was recorded a few times. This sequence joins TRBV19 and TRBJ1-5; no clear D. V lost 7 bases and J 4 bases, leaving 8 bases between the germline ends. CDR1 LNHDA and CDR2 SQIVND come from the germline V gene (reference sequence). The CDR3 consists of 12 residues. The CDR3 spells CASNQRNQPQHF. The CDR3 coding sequence is TGTGCCAGTAACCAAAGAAATCAGCCCCAGCATTTT. The full variable domain, in which reference TRBV19 and TRBJ1-5 provide the parts outside the CDR3, is DGGITQSPKYLFRKEGQNVTLSCEQNLNHDAMYWYRQDPGQGLRLIYYSQIVNDFQKGDIAEGYSVSREKKESFPLTVTSAQKNPTAFYLCASNQRNQPQHFGDGTRLSIL.

This chain uses TRBV6-6 with TRBJ2-7; weak D call: TRBD2 (5 bases). There are 11 residues in the CDR3. V was pared by 6 bases and J by 7 bases, with 10 bases between. CDR1 and CDR2 from the germline V gene are MNHNY and SVGAGI (reference sequence). The CDR3 DNA is TGTGCCAGCAGACGGGGTTCAGAGCAGTACTTC. Protein: CASRRGSEQYF.

J is TRBJ2-6 and V is TRBV3-1; possibly TRBD1 or TRBD2 for D (6 bases each). Trimming took off 5 bases at V and 1 base at J, with 15 bases between the two ends. Germline V gives CDR1 LGHDT, CDR2 YNNKEL (reference sequence). This CDR3 contains 17 residues. The CDR3 region is CASSDARGTSGANVLTF. The CDR3 nucleotides read TGTGCCAGCAGCGACGCTCGGGGGACATCTGGGGCCAACGTCCTGACTTTC. Supplemented by reference TRBV3-1 and TRBJ2-6, the full variable domain reads DTAVSQTPKYLVTQMGNDKSIKCEQNLGHDTMYWYKQDSKKFLKIMFSYNNKELIINETVPNRFSPKSPDKAHLNLHINSLELGDSAVYFCASSDARGTSGANVLTFGAGSRLTVL.

The CDR3 DNA reads as TGTGCCAGCAGTTTAATGGGTGCTGGTAACACCGGGGAGCTGTTTTTT. It is translated as CASSLMGAGNTGELFF. The chain carries TRBV12-3 or TRBV12-4 and TRBJ2-2; D is undetermined. CDR3 length: 16 residues. V was cut by 2 bases and J by 2 bases, with 12 bases left in between.

This clonotype was counted a few times. The chain is built from TRBV9 and TRBJ2-7; D possibly corresponds to TRBD2 (5 bases). V lost 0 bases to trimming and J lost 2 bases, with 12 bases between them. CDR1 is SGDLS, CDR2 YYNGEE, per germline. CDR3 size: 15 residues. The CDR3: CASSVEAGLAYEQYF. CDR3 bases: TGTGCCAGCAGCGTAGAGGCAGGACTTGCCTACGAGCAGTACTTC.

This clonotype was observed at least ten times. J is TRBJ2-1 and V is TRBV7-9; 9 nucleotides align to TRBD1. V lost 5 bases to trimming and J lost 7 bases; unmatched junction nucleotides: 9. CDR3 size: 15 residues. The germline V gene has CDR1 SEHNR and CDR2 FQNEAQ (reference sequence). CDR3: CASSPGGTGPNEQFF. In DNA form, the CDR3 reads TGTGCCAGCAGCCCAGGGGGGACAGGGCCAAATGAGCAGTTCTTC.

The chain uses TRBV9 and TRBJ1-2; TRBD1 aligns across 9 bases. J was trimmed by 3 bases and V by 4 bases; bases with no gene match: 7. The CDR3 has 15 residues. Germline CDR1 is SGDLS and CDR2 is YYNGEE. In DNA form, the CDR3 reads TGTGCCAGCAGCATTTCCGGGACAGGGCACTATGGCTACACCTTC. Residues: CASSISGTGHYGYTF.

V and J are TRBV6-2 or TRBV6-3 and TRBJ2-7; D not resolved. In germline, CDR1 is MNHEY, CDR2 SVGEGT. Trimming took 3 bases from V and 3 from J, leaving 6 bases between them. CDR3 length equals 12 residues. For the CDR3, the DNA is TGTGCCAGCAGTTATGGGATCTACGAGCAGTACGTC. It translates to CASSYGIYEQYV.